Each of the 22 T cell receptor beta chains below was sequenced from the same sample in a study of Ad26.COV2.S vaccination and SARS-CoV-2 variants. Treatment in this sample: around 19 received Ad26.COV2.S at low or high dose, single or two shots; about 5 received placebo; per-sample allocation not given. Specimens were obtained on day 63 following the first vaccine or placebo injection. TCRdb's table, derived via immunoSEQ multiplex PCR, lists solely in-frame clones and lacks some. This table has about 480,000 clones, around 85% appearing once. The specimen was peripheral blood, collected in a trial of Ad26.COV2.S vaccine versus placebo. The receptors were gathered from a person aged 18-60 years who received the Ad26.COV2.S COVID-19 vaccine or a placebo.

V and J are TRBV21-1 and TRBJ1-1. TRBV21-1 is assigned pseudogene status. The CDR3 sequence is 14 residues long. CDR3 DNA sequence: TGTGCCAGCAGAGGGGGGGCGGCGAACACTGAAGCTTTCTTT. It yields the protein CASRGGAANTEAFF.

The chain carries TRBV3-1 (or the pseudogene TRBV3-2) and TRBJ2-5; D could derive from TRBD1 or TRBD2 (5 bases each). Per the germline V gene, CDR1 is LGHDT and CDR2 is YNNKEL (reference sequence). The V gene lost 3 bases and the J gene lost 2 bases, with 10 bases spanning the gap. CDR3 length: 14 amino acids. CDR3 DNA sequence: TGTGCCAGCAGCCACTTCGGGGCACAAGAGACCCAGTACTTC. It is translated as CASSHFGAQETQYF.

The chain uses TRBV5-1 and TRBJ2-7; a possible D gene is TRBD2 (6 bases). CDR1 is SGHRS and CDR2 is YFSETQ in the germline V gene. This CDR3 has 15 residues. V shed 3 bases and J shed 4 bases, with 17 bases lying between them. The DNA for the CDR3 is TGCGCCAGCAGCTGGGGGGTCTACGGAAAATACGAGCAGTACTTC. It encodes CASSWGVYGKYEQYF.

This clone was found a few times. CDR3 nucleotide sequence: TGTGCCAGCAGAAGGGGACAGGGACGTGAAAAACTGTTTTTT. It codes for CASRRGQGREKLFF. This chain connects TRBV7-9 to TRBJ1-4, with 9 bases fitting TRBD1. After removal of 6 bases from V and 7 bases from J, the junction contained 6 bases not matched to a gene. Looked up from germline, CDR1 is SEHNR and CDR2 is FQNEAQ (reference sequence). This CDR3 region has 14 residues.

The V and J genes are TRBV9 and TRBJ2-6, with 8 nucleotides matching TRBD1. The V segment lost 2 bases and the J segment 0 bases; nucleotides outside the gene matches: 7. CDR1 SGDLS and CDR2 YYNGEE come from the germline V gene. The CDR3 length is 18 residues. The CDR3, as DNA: TGTGCCAGCAGCGTTTCCGGGACAGGAAGCTCTGGGGCCAACGTCCTGACTTTC. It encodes CASSVSGTGSSGANVLTF. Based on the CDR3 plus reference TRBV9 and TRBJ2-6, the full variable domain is DSGVTQTPKHLITATGQRVTLRCSPRSGDLSVYWYQQSLDQGLQFLIQYYNGEERAKGNILERFSAQQFPDLHSELNLSSLELGDSALYFCASSVSGTGSSGANVLTFGAGSRLTVL.

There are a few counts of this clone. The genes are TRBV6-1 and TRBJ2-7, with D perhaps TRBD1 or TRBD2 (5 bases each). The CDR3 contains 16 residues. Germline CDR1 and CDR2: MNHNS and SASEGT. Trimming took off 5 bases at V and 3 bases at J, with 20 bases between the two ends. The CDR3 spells CASSKGPGQGHYEQYF. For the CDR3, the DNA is TGTGCCAGCAGTAAAGGGCCGGGGCAGGGCCACTACGAGCAGTACTTC.

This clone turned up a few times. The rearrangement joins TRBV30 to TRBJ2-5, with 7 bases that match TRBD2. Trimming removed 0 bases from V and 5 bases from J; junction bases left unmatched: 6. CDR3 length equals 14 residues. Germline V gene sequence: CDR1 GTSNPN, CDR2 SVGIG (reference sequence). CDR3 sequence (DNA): TGTGCCTGGAGTGTACTGGTCGGGGGGGAGACCCAGTACTTC. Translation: CAWSVLVGGETQYF.

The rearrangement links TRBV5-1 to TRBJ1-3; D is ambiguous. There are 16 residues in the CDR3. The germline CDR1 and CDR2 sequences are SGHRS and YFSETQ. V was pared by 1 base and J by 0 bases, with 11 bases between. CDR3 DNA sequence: TGCGCCAGCAGCTTGATGACATGGGGCTCTGGAAACACCATATATTTT. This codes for CASSLMTWGSGNTIYF.

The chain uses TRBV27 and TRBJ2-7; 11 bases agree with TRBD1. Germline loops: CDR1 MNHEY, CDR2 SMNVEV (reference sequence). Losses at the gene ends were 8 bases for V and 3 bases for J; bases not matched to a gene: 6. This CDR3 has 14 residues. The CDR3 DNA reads TGTGCCAGCGCCCCCGGGACAGGGGGCTACGAGCAGTACTTC. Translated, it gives CASAPGTGGYEQYF.

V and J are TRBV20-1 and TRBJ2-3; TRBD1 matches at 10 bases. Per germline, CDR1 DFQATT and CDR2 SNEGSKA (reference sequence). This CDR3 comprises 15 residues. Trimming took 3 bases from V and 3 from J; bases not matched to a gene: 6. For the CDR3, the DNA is TGCAGTGCTAGTTATGGGGGACAGGGGACAGATACGCAGTATTTT. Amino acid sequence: CSASYGGQGTDTQYF.

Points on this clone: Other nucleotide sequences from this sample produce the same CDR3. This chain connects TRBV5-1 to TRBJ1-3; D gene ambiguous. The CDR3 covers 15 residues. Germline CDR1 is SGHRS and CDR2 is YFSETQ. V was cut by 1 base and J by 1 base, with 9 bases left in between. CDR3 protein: CASSLKGPSGNTIYF. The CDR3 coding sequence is TGCGCCAGCAGCTTGAAAGGACCTTCTGGAAACACCATATATTTT.

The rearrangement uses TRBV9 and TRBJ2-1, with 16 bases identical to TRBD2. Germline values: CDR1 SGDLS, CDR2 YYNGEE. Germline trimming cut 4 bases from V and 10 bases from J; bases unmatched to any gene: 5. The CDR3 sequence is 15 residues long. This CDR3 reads CASSSGTSGRGEQFF. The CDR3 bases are TGTGCCAGCAGCTCCGGGACTAGCGGGAGGGGAGAGCAGTTCTTC. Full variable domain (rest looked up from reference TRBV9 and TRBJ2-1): DSGVTQTPKHLITATGQRVTLRCSPRSGDLSVYWYQQSLDQGLQFLIQYYNGEERAKGNILERFSAQQFPDLHSELNLSSLELGDSALYFCASSSGTSGRGEQFFGPGTRLTVL.

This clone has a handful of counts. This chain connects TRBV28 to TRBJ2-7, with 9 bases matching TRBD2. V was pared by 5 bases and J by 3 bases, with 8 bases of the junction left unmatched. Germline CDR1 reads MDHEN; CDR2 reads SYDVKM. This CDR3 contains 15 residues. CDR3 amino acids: CASSSSGLAIYEQYF. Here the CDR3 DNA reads TGTGCCAGCAGTAGCTCCGGACTAGCGATCTACGAGCAGTACTTC.

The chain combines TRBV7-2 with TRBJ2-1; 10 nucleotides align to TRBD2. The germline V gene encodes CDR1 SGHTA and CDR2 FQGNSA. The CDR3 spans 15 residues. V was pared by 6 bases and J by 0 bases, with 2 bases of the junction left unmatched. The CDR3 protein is CASRSSGSSYNEQFF. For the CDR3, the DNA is TGTGCCAGCAGATCTAGCGGGAGCTCCTACAATGAGCAGTTCTTC.

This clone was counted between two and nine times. CDR3 DNA: TGTGCCAGCGGTCTAGGTTACAATACGCAGTATTTT. Translating it yields CASGLGYNTQYF. The chain uses TRBV27 and TRBJ2-3; D ambiguous. Germline V lookup: CDR1 MNHEY, CDR2 SMNVEV (reference sequence). Trimming stripped 8 bases from V and 7 bases from J, with 13 bases between. This CDR3 spans 12 amino acids.

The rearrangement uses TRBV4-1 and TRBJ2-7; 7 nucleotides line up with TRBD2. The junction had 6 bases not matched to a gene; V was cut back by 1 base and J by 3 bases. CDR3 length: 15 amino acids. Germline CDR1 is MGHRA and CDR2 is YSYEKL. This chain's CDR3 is CASSQGLAAHYEQYF. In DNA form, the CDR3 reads TGCGCCAGCAGCCAAGGTCTAGCGGCTCACTACGAGCAGTACTTC.

The CDR3 sequence is CASSLGILAEGAYEQYF. CDR3 in DNA: TGTGCCAGCAGCTTAGGGATACTAGCGGAAGGAGCCTACGAGCAGTACTTC. The chain carries TRBV7-2 and TRBJ2-7; 8 positions agree with TRBD2. The CDR3 runs 17 residues. Trimming took 1 base from V and 2 from J; bases not matched to a gene: 10. Germline values: CDR1 SGHTA, CDR2 FQGNSA.

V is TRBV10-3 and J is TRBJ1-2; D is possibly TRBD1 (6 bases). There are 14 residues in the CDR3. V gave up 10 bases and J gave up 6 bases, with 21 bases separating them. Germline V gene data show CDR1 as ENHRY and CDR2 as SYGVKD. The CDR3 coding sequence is TGTGCCAGTCACACAGGGTTGCTATCCGATGGCTACACCTTC. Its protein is CASHTGLLSDGYTF.

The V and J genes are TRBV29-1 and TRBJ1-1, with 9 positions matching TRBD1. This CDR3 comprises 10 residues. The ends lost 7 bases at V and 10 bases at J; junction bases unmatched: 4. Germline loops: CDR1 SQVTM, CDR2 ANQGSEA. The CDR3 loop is CSAIQGAAFF. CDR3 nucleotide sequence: TGCAGCGCGATACAGGGGGCAGCTTTCTTT. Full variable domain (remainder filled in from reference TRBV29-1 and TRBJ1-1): SAVISQKPSRDICQRGTSLTIQCQVDSQVTMMFWYRQQPGQSLTLIATANQGSEATYESGFVIDKFPISRPNLTFSTLTVSNMSPEDSSIYLCSAIQGAAFFGQGTRLTVV.

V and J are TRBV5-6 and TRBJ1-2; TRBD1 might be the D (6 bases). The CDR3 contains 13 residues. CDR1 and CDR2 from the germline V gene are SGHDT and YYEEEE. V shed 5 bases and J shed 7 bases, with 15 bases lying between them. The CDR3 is CASSSGGIGGYTF. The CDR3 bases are TGTGCCAGCAGTTCGGGGGGCATCGGTGGCTACACCTTC. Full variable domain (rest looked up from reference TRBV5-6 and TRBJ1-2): DAGVTQSPTHLIKTRGQQVTLRCSPKSGHDTVSWYQQALGQGPQFIFQYYEEEERQRGNFPDRFSGHQFPNYSSELNVNALLLGDSALYLCASSSGGIGGYTFGSGTRLTVV.

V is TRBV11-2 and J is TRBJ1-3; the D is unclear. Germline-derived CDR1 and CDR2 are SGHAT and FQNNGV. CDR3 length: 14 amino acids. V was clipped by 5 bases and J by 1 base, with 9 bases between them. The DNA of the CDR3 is TGTGCCAGCAGCACTCGAAGTTCTGGAAACACCATATATTTT. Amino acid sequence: CASSTRSSGNTIYF.

The CDR3 DNA is TGTGCCACCAGCAGACCCGACTCCAATGAGCAGTTCTTC. This codes for CATSRPDSNEQFF. J is TRBJ2-1 and V is TRBV15; D ambiguous. In germline, CDR1 is LNHNV, CDR2 YYDKDF (reference sequence). This CDR3 comprises 13 residues. V gave up 2 bases and J gave up 6 bases, with 8 bases separating them.